One sample yielded the 8 T cell receptor beta chains listed below, sequenced in a study of T cell repertoires in cytomegalovirus infection. MiXCR, applied by TCRdb to the reads, yields one record per CDR3 protein. This table holds around 450,000 distinct CDR3 sequences, approximately 10% found once. What was sequenced was PBMCs. These receptors were collected from a human donor in good health (CMV status not recorded). Some clones in this sample may be carry-over from other donors' samples.

This rearrangement joins TRBV7-3 to TRBJ2-2, with D unclear. CDR3 size: 16 residues. CDR1 is SGHTA and CDR2 is FQGTGA in the germline V gene. Trimming took 0 bases from V and 7 from J, leaving 15 bases between them. CDR3 nucleotides: TGTGCCAGCAGCTTAACATCACTGGCGCAGGTCGGGGAGCTGTTTTTT. This gives the protein CASSLTSLAQVGELFF. Drawing the rest from reference TRBV7-3 and TRBJ2-2, the complete variable domain is GAGVSQTPSNKVTEKGKYVELRCDPISGHTALYWYRQSLGQGPEFLIYFQGTGAADDSGLPNDRFFAVRPEGSVSTLKIQRTERGDSAVYLCASSLTSLAQVGELFFGEGSRLTVL.

This clonotype was recorded many times. The V call is TRBV7-9, the J call TRBJ2-7; TRBD1 or TRBD2 may be the D gene (5 bases each). Looked up from germline, CDR1 is SEHNR and CDR2 is FQNEAQ (reference sequence). V lost 7 bases, J lost 6 bases, and 13 bases lay in between. The CDR3 spans 12 residues. The CDR3 DNA follows: TGTGCCAGCAACCTCAGGGACGGCGAGCAGTACTTC. It codes for CASNLRDGEQYF.

This clonotype was detected only a few times. V usage is TRBV3-1 and J usage is TRBJ1-1, with D tentatively TRBD1 (5 bases). Germline CDR1 and CDR2: LGHDT and YNNKEL (reference sequence). Trimming left V 1 base short and J 4 bases short, with 13 bases between. The CDR3 covers 15 residues. Written as DNA, the CDR3 is TGTGCCAGCAGCCAAGGGGATGGAGGGGCCACTGAAGCTTTCTTT. This translates into CASSQGDGGATEAFF.

This chain connects TRBV20-1 to TRBJ2-2; D might be TRBD2 (5 bases). The length of the CDR3 is 14 residues. Germline V gene sequence: CDR1 DFQATT, CDR2 SNEGSKA (reference sequence). Trimming stripped 3 bases from V and 6 bases from J, with 14 bases between. The CDR3 loop reads CSAREDPRAGELFF. The DNA of the CDR3 is TGCAGTGCTAGGGAGGATCCTAGGGCCGGGGAGCTGTTTTTT.

This clonotype was recorded at least ten times. The gene calls are TRBV20-1 and TRBJ2-5; 13 nucleotides agree with TRBD2. With V trimmed by 4 bases and J by 4 bases, 9 bases remained unmatched. The CDR3 covers 16 residues. The germline V gene has CDR1 DFQATT and CDR2 SNEGSKA (reference sequence). The CDR3 is CSATEPTSGGRETQYF. The CDR3 DNA reads TGCAGTGCTACCGAACCGACTAGCGGGGGGAGAGAGACCCAGTACTTC.

This clonotype came up many times. This sequence joins TRBV12-3 or TRBV12-4 and TRBJ2-4; 9 nucleotides match TRBD2. The CDR3 is 24 amino acids. Trimming removed 6 bases from V and 3 bases from J; junction bases left unmatched: 33. CDR3 region: CASSLLWTPLAGGPSRRGKNIQYF. For the CDR3, the DNA is TGTGCCAGCAGCCTACTTTGGACACCTCTCGCGGGAGGGCCTTCGCGCCGGGGCAAAAACATTCAGTACTTC.

Concerning this clonotype: Its ends do not fully match the called genes, so a read error is possible. The chain uses TRBV6-5 and TRBJ1-2, with D possibly matching TRBD1 (5 bases). CDR3 size: 17 residues. Per the germline V gene, CDR1 is MNHEY and CDR2 is SVGAGI. The CDR3 DNA is TGTGCCAGCAGGTCTGAACGGGACGGCCAGAACCTCTATGGCTACACCTTT. It specifies CASRSERDGQNLYGYTF.

The chain recombines TRBV5-1 with TRBJ2-1; D gene ambiguous. Germline-derived CDR1 and CDR2 are SGHRS and YFSETQ. Trimming left V 4 bases short and J 5 bases short, with 4 bases between. The CDR3 consists of 11 residues. Here the CDR3 reads CASSKNNEQFF. DNA of the CDR3: TGCGCCAGCAGCAAGAACAATGAGCAGTTCTTC.